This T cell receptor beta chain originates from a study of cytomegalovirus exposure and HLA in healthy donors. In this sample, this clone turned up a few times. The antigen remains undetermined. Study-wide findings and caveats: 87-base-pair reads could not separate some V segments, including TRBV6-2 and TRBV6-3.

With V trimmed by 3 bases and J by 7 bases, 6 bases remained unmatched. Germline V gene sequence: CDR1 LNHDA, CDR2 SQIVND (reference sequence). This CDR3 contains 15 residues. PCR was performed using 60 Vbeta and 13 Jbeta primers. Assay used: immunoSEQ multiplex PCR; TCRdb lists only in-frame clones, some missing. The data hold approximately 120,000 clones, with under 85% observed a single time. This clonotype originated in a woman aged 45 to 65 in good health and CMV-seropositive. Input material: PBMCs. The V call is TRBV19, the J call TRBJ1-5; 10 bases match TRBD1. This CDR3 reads CASSIGTGVSQPQHF. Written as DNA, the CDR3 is TGTGCCAGTAGTATCGGGACAGGGGTTAGCCAGCCCCAGCATTTT.